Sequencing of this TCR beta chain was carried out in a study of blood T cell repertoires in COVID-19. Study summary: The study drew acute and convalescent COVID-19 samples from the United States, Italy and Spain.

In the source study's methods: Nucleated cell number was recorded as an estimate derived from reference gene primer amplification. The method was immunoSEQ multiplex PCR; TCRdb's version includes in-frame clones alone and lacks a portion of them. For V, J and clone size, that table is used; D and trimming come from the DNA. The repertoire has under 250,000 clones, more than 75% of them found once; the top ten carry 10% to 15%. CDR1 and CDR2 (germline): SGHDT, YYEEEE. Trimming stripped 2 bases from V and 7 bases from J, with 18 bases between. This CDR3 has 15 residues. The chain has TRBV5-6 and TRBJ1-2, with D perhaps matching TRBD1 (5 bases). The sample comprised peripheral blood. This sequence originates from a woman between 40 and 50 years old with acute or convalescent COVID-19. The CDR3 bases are TGTGCCAGCAGCTTCTCAGGCCAGCCAAGGGGTGGCTACACCTTC. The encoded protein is CASSFSGQPRGGYTF.